One TCR beta chain is described in this entry. The sample comes from a study of T cell changes during pregnancy in multiple sclerosis. Some clones are missing from TCRdb's copy, which holds only in-frame ones; the method was immunoSEQ multiplex PCR. This table holds 40,000 to 55,000 clones, 80% to 90% found once. Germline V lookup: CDR1 SGDLS, CDR2 YYNGEE. V shed 4 bases, J shed 1 base, and the junction held 15 bases outside the gene matches. The length of the CDR3 is 18 residues. Sequenced material: CD4+ T cells from peripheral blood mononuclear cells, taken after pregnancy. The V call is TRBV9, the J call TRBJ2-5; 8 nucleotides match TRBD2. The receptor comes from a female donor with multiple sclerosis, enrolled in a pregnancy study. CDR3 sequence: CASSPRGAAGATQETQYF. CDR3 coding DNA: TGTGCCAGCAGCCCACGTGGGGCAGCGGGAGCGACCCAAGAGACCCAGTACTTC.